This T cell receptor (beta chain) was captured by sequencing in a study of blood T cell repertoires in COVID-19. Enrolled through a virtual design, the participants were between roughly 18 and 90 years of age and came from 24 US areas. In the source study's methods: Estimates of nucleated cell counts were drawn from the amplification of reference gene primers. Some clones are missing from TCRdb's copy, which holds only in-frame ones; the method was immunoSEQ multiplex PCR. V and J calls and clone size are as listed in that table; D and trimming were resolved from the DNA. The data hold roughly 360,000 clones, with 70% to 90% observed a single time. The junction had 3 bases not matched to a gene; V was cut back by 2 bases and J by 0 bases. The CDR3 extends over 16 amino acids. Germline V gene lookup returns CDR1 SGDLS and CDR2 YYNGEE.

The specimen was PBMCs or T cells enriched from blood (not recorded which). The clonotype originates from a woman between 25 and 40 years old with acute COVID-19. The chain employs TRBV9 and TRBJ2-5, with TRBD1 matching 11 bases. The CDR3 DNA reads as TGTGCCAGCAGCGTCGGGACAGGGGGTTACCAAGAGACCCAGTACTTC. Its translation: CASSVGTGGYQETQYF.